Shown below are 8 T cell receptor beta chains from a single sample sequenced in a study of technical replicates of blood from several donors. Produced via immunoSEQ multiplex PCR; TCRdb's table is partial and in-frame only. This table holds fewer than 90,000 clones, approximately 94% found once. Sequenced: T cells isolated from PBMCs. These receptors came from a human donor in good health.

This chain joins TRBV5-6 and TRBJ2-1, with a tentative D call TRBD2 (6 bases). Germline values: CDR1 SGHDT, CDR2 YYEEEE. V lost 4 bases and J 9 bases, leaving 14 bases between the germline ends. This CDR3 comprises 13 residues. CDR3 region: CASSPMTSLEQFF. CDR3 sequence (DNA): TGTGCCAGCAGCCCGATGACTAGTCTTGAGCAGTTCTTC.

The chain employs TRBV7-9 and TRBJ1-2; D is unclear. Deletions cut 3 bases from V and 6 bases from J, with 14 bases between. Per the germline V gene, CDR1 is SEHNR and CDR2 is FQNEAQ (reference sequence). The CDR3 contains 14 residues. In DNA form, the CDR3 reads TGTGCCAGCAGCTTTTCCCTGGGGAGGGATGGCTACACCTTC. This sequence encodes CASSFSLGRDGYTF.

The V gene is TRBV4-2, the J gene TRBJ2-7; 14 positions agree with TRBD2. The CDR3 contains 16 residues. The V segment lost 1 base and the J segment 3 bases; nucleotides outside the gene matches: 2. Germline CDR1 and CDR2: LGHNA and YNFKEQ. This CDR3 reads CASSQGGLAGDYEQYF. The CDR3 bases are TGTGCCAGCAGCCAAGGGGGACTAGCGGGAGACTACGAGCAGTACTTC.

V usage is TRBV6-5 and J usage is TRBJ2-7; weak D call: TRBD1 (6 bases). The CDR3 runs 14 residues. The germline V gene encodes CDR1 MNHEY and CDR2 SVGAGI. V lost 2 bases and J 4 bases, leaving 12 bases between the germline ends. This CDR3 is CASSYNRARYEQYF. The DNA of the CDR3 is TGTGCCAGCAGTTACAACAGGGCTAGGTACGAGCAGTACTTC.

The chain has TRBV28 and TRBJ2-7, with TRBD1 matching over 10 bases. The CDR3 is 16 amino acids. CDR1 and CDR2 (germline): MDHEN, SYDVKM. The trim removed 6 bases at V and 5 bases at J, leaving 13 bases unmatched. The CDR3 spells CASSQRGQGKVHEQYF. CDR3 nucleotides: TGTGCCAGCAGCCAGCGGGGACAGGGGAAGGTCCACGAGCAGTACTTC. The full variable domain, rest sourced from reference TRBV28 and TRBJ2-7, is DVKVTQSSRYLVKRTGEKVFLECVQDMDHENMFWYRQDPGLGLRLIYFSYDVKMKEKGDIPEGYSVSREKKERFSLILESASTNQTSMYLCASSQRGQGKVHEQYFGPGTRLTVT.

The rearrangement joins TRBV28 to TRBJ2-1; D may be TRBD1 (6 bases). The V and J ends lost 8 bases and 4 bases respectively, with 12 bases between them. The CDR3 has 13 amino acids. Germline V gene sequence: CDR1 MDHEN, CDR2 SYDVKM. The CDR3 protein is CASLRQAYNEQFF. CDR3 nucleotides: TGTGCCAGCCTCCGACAGGCTTACAATGAGCAGTTCTTC.

The V call is TRBV11-2, the J call TRBJ2-1; D ambiguous. Germline V gives CDR1 SGHAT, CDR2 FQNNGV. This CDR3 has 11 residues. V gave up 4 bases and J gave up 6 bases, with 4 bases separating them. This chain's CDR3 is CASSSLNEQFF. DNA for the CDR3: TGTGCCAGCAGCTCCCTCAATGAGCAGTTCTTC.

This sequence joins TRBV28 and TRBJ2-7; 8 bases agree with TRBD2. After removal of 2 bases from V and 6 bases from J, the junction contained 12 bases not matched to a gene. The germline V gene encodes CDR1 MDHEN and CDR2 SYDVKM. The CDR3 runs 16 residues. The CDR3 is CASSLAASGSSGEQYF. CDR3 in DNA: TGTGCCAGCAGTTTAGCGGCCAGCGGGAGTAGTGGCGAGCAGTACTTC.